The present T cell receptor beta chain was sequenced within a study of T cell repertoires in cytomegalovirus infection. Study details: Shared public TCR beta signatures pointed to both CMV infection and a matching HLA type.

Of note for this clonotype: Antigen specificity is unknown.

TCRdb reprocessed the reads with MiXCR, giving one entry per CDR3 protein. The sample consists of some 350,000 distinct CDR3 sequences, roughly a third of them appearing once. The CDR3 covers 15 residues. Per the germline V gene, CDR1 is SEHNR and CDR2 is FQNEAQ (reference sequence). J was trimmed by 5 bases and V by 5 bases; bases with no gene match: 7. The sample here was cultured PBMCs, taken from culture after CMV antigen stimulation. The clonotype originates from a human donor in good health (CMV status not recorded). Some clones in this sample may be carry-over from other donors' samples. The V and J genes are TRBV7-9 and TRBJ2-1; 9 nucleotides match TRBD2. As DNA, the CDR3 is TGTGCCAGCAGCCAGGGCGCGGGAGGGAACAATGAGCAGTTCTTC. This sequence encodes CASSQGAGGNNEQFF.